Listed here are 29 T cell receptor beta chains from one sample, sequenced in a study of cytomegalovirus exposure and HLA in healthy donors. PCR amplification relied on 60 Vbeta primers (plus 13 Jbeta primers). The assay was immunoSEQ multiplex PCR, and TCRdb's table has in-frame clones only and misses some. The table has about 200,000 clones, 75% to 85% seen once. Sequencing was carried out using PBMCs. These receptors all stem from a woman between 45 and 60 years old in good health and CMV-seronegative.

The rearrangement links TRBV16 to TRBJ2-1; 12 positions match TRBD2. Trimming took 5 bases from V and 5 from J; bases not matched to a gene: 4. The length of the CDR3 is 15 residues. Germline CDR1 and CDR2: KGHSY and FQNENV. For the CDR3, the DNA is TGTGCCAGCAGCAAACTAGCGGGAGGAAACAATGAGCAGTTCTTC. As protein: CASSKLAGGNNEQFF.

The chain combines TRBV6-5 with TRBJ2-7; 10 bases fit TRBD2. V lost 4 bases, J lost 3 bases, and 6 bases stayed unmatched. Germline V gene sequence: CDR1 MNHEY, CDR2 SVGAGI. The CDR3 runs 15 residues. The CDR3 DNA reads TGTGCCAGCAGTTCTCTAGCGGGAGCCTTCTACGAGCAGTACTTC. It specifies CASSSLAGAFYEQYF.

J is TRBJ2-5 and V is TRBV6-6; D gene unclear. The J call may be incorrect, as the DNA end agrees better with TRBJ2-7. This CDR3 spans 14 amino acids. Germline CDR1 MNHNY, CDR2 SVGAGI (reference sequence). The CDR3 here is CASSYSYSSYEQYF. The CDR3 bases are TGTGCCAGCAGTTACTCGTACAGCTCCTACGAGCAGTACTTC.

The chain has TRBV19 and TRBJ2-6, with TRBD1 as a possible D gene (5 bases). This CDR3 has 17 residues. CDR1 and CDR2 (germline): LNHDA, SQIVND (reference sequence). V was cut by 8 bases and J by 1 base, with 18 bases left in between. CDR3 region: CASLGQGLFSGANVLTF. CDR3 DNA sequence: TGTGCCAGTCTCGGCCAGGGCCTTTTTTCTGGGGCCAACGTCCTGACTTTC.

The J gene is TRBJ2-5, the V gene TRBV7-9; 12 nucleotides align to TRBD1. With V trimmed by 5 bases and J by 5 bases, 9 bases remained unmatched. Per the germline V gene, CDR1 is SEHNR and CDR2 is FQNEAQ (reference sequence). CDR3 length: 16 residues. The CDR3: CASSTRLGQGAETQYF. DNA for the CDR3: TGTGCCAGCAGCACCCGTCTGGGACAGGGGGCTGAGACCCAGTACTTC.

This chain connects TRBV11-3 to TRBJ2-1, with 14 bases identical to TRBD2. The CDR3 has 15 amino acids. The V gene's germline CDR1 is SGHNT and CDR2 YENEEA. V lost 5 bases, J lost 8 bases, and 5 bases stayed unmatched. DNA for the CDR3: TGTGCCAGCAGCCCAGGGACTAGCGGGAGCTATGAGCAGTTCTTC. This codes for CASSPGTSGSYEQFF.

This chain uses TRBV7-9 with TRBJ2-1; 12 bases map to TRBD2. Germline V CDR1 and CDR2: SEHNR, FQNEAQ (reference sequence). Unmatched junction bases numbered 9, after V lost 5 bases and J lost 1 base. The CDR3 spans 18 residues. The CDR3 loop reads CASSEGLAGRGSYNEQFF. For the CDR3, the DNA is TGTGCCAGCAGCGAAGGACTAGCGGGAAGAGGATCCTACAATGAGCAGTTCTTC. The variable domain in full, with the rest retrieved from reference TRBV7-9 and TRBJ2-1, is DTGVSQNPRHKITKRGQNVTFRCDPISEHNRLYWYRQTLGQGPEFLTYFQNEAQLEKSRLLSDRFSAERPKGSFSTLEIQRTEQGDSAMYLCASSEGLAGRGSYNEQFFGPGTRLTVL.

The chain employs TRBV18 and TRBJ2-7, with D maybe TRBD1 (5 bases). This CDR3 is 16 amino acids long. Looked up from germline, CDR1 is KGHSH and CDR2 is LQKENI. V was trimmed by 5 bases and J by 5 bases, leaving 22 bases between them. CDR3 in DNA: TGTGCCAGCTCATGGCTTGACAGTTCCGAAACTAACGAGCAGTACTTC. It yields the protein CASSWLDSSETNEQYF.

Comment on this clone: Other nucleotide sequences in the sample specify the same CDR3. This chain uses TRBV7-8 with TRBJ2-7; tentatively, D is TRBD2 (5 bases). The V gene lost 5 bases and the J gene lost 5 bases, with 16 bases spanning the gap. The CDR3 runs 14 residues. CDR1 is SGHVS and CDR2 is FQNEAQ in the germline V gene. The CDR3 DNA is TGTGCCAGCAGCCCCAACGTGGGAGTCGACGAGCAGTACTTC. It is translated as CASSPNVGVDEQYF.

This clone appeared once. This chain uses TRBV7-2 with TRBJ2-7, with no clear D. V was pared by 3 bases and J by 0 bases, with 18 bases between. Looked up from germline, CDR1 is SGHTA and CDR2 is FQGNSA. The CDR3 consists of 17 residues. This chain's CDR3 is CASSFRVRGVSSYEQYF. The CDR3 DNA is TGTGCCAGCAGCTTCCGAGTACGAGGAGTCAGCTCCTACGAGCAGTACTTC.

The sample holds a few counts of this clone. The chain carries TRBV21-1 and TRBJ1-2; the table's D call TRBD1 went unverified against the DNA. TRBV21-1 is termed a pseudogene. CDR3 length: 16 amino acids. The CDR3 loop reads CASSKLGDRVGYGYTF. CDR3 nucleotides: TGTGCCAGCAGCAAATTGGGAGACAGGGTAGGCTATGGCTACACCTTC.

V usage is TRBV7-6 and J usage is TRBJ1-1, with TRBD1 identical over 11 bases. Trimming took 5 bases from V and 7 from J; bases not matched to a gene: 12. Germline CDR1 SGHVS, CDR2 FNYEAQ. The CDR3 loop spans 16 amino acids. CDR3 DNA sequence: TGTGCCAGCAGCCCCGGGACAGGGGGGATCGTCGGTGAAGCTTTCTTT. Translation gives CASSPGTGGIVGEAFF.

CDR3 loop: CASSLRGTNYGYTF. DNA of the CDR3: TGTGCCAGCAGCTTGAGAGGGACTAACTATGGCTACACCTTC. This sequence joins TRBV5-6 and TRBJ1-2; D gene uncertain. The CDR3 length is 14 residues. Trimming shortened V by 1 base and J by 0 bases, and 7 bases separated the two germline ends. Germline lookup yields CDR1 SGHDT and CDR2 YYEEEE.

The genes are TRBV7-3 and TRBJ2-3; 7 positions agree with TRBD2. The CDR3 runs 15 residues. With 5 bases clipped from V and 5 bases from J, the junction kept 10 bases outside the gene matches. Per the germline V gene, CDR1 is SGHTA and CDR2 is FQGTGA. This CDR3 is CASSPTVTGGDTQYF. CDR3 nucleotides: TGTGCCAGCAGCCCGACAGTTACGGGGGGAGATACGCAGTATTTT.

The chain carries TRBV28 and TRBJ1-4, with TRBD1 matching 8 bases. CDR1 and CDR2 from the germline V gene are MDHEN and SYDVKM. CDR3 length: 16 residues. J gave up 8 bases and V 8 bases, and 16 bases lay outside the gene matches. The CDR3 nucleotides read TGTGCCAGCTCGAATATGGGACAGGCTAAGGGAGAAAAACTGTTTTTT. Protein sequence: CASSNMGQAKGEKLFF.

The rearrangement links TRBV18 to TRBJ2-1; a possible D gene is TRBD2 (5 bases). CDR1 is KGHSH, CDR2 LQKENI, per germline. Deletions cut 6 bases from V and 4 bases from J, with 10 bases between. The CDR3 sequence is 13 residues long. CDR3 sequence reads: CASSIGLYNEQFF. CDR3 in DNA: TGTGCCAGCTCCATCGGACTTTACAATGAGCAGTTCTTC.

This sequence joins TRBV5-1 and TRBJ2-1; D is uncertain. This CDR3 contains 11 residues. V was pared by 0 bases and J by 9 bases, with 4 bases between. The germline V gene has CDR1 SGHRS and CDR2 YFSETQ. CDR3 amino acids: CASSLDIEQFF. As DNA, the CDR3 is TGCGCCAGCAGCTTGGATATTGAGCAGTTCTTC.

The V gene is TRBV25-1, the J gene TRBJ1-3; 7 bases agree with TRBD1. In germline, CDR1 is MGHDK, CDR2 SYGVNS. The CDR3 length is 16 residues. The trim removed 6 bases at V and 2 bases at J, leaving 10 bases unmatched. The CDR3 coding sequence is TGTGCCAGCAGAGAAGGAGCCGGGACAGCTGGAAACACCATATATTTT. It is translated as CASREGAGTAGNTIYF.

V is TRBV27 and J is TRBJ2-1; 11 nucleotides line up with TRBD2. This CDR3 region has 16 residues. The trim removed 7 bases at V and 6 bases at J, leaving 11 bases unmatched. The germline V gene has CDR1 MNHEY and CDR2 SMNVEV (reference sequence). CDR3 amino acids: CASNWVALAGGNEQFF. The CDR3 DNA reads TGTGCCAGCAACTGGGTGGCGCTAGCGGGGGGCAATGAGCAGTTCTTC.

The CDR3 DNA reads TGCGCCAGCAGCCCAAGTCCGCAGGAAGCTAACTATGGCTACACCTTC. It encodes CASSPSPQEANYGYTF. The chain couples TRBV5-1 to TRBJ1-2; D gene unclear. Germline CDR1 SGHRS, CDR2 YFSETQ. This CDR3 region has 16 residues. Trimming took off 4 bases at V and 0 bases at J, with 16 bases between the two ends.

The chain is built from TRBV5-1 and TRBJ2-7; no definite D call. V was shortened by 4 bases and J by 4 bases, with 12 bases between the two germline ends. Germline loops: CDR1 SGHRS, CDR2 YFSETQ. The CDR3 is made up of 13 amino acids. Here the CDR3 reads CASSPPESYEQYF. The CDR3 bases are TGCGCCAGCAGCCCCCCGGAGAGTTACGAGCAGTACTTC.

This sequence joins TRBV6-1 and TRBJ1-5; the D gene is possibly TRBD1 (5 bases). From germline, CDR1 is MNHNS and CDR2 SASEGT. The CDR3 consists of 15 residues. Trimming took 2 bases from V and 2 from J, leaving 10 bases between them. The CDR3 loop is CASSERSGRNQPQHF. CDR3 sequence (DNA): TGTGCCAGCAGTGAAAGGTCAGGGCGCAATCAGCCCCAGCATTTT.

The chain couples TRBV18 to TRBJ2-2; 9 nucleotides align to TRBD2. The germline V gene encodes CDR1 KGHSH and CDR2 LQKENI. After removal of 3 bases from V and 4 bases from J, the junction contained 6 bases not matched to a gene. This CDR3 comprises 16 residues. CDR3 loop: CASSPTSGSPTGELFF. In DNA form, the CDR3 reads TGTGCCAGCTCACCGACTAGCGGATCGCCCACCGGGGAGCTGTTTTTT.

The chain carries TRBV28 and TRBJ2-3, with 10 bases that match TRBD2. V lost 5 bases, J lost 0 bases, and 8 bases stayed unmatched. This CDR3 has 17 amino acids. Germline CDR1 MDHEN, CDR2 SYDVKM. CDR3 residues: CASSPGTSVSSTDTQYF. The CDR3 DNA reads as TGTGCCAGCAGTCCAGGGACTAGCGTATCTAGCACAGATACGCAGTATTTT.

The V call is TRBV4-1, the J call TRBJ2-4, with 9 bases fitting TRBD1. The CDR3 contains 18 residues. J was trimmed by 2 bases and V by 2 bases; bases with no gene match: 10. Germline CDR1 and CDR2: MGHRA and YSYEKL. The CDR3 protein is CASSQPHGQGYSKNIQYF. In DNA form, the CDR3 reads TGCGCCAGCAGCCAACCCCATGGACAGGGGTATTCCAAAAACATTCAGTACTTC.

V gene TRBV6-5 combines with J gene TRBJ2-1, with D perhaps matching TRBD2 (5 bases). This CDR3 is built from 12 residues. Trimming stripped 5 bases from V and 8 bases from J, with 10 bases between. Germline V lookup: CDR1 MNHEY, CDR2 SVGAGI. CDR3 amino acids: CASSLSEDEQFF. The CDR3 DNA follows: TGTGCCAGCAGTCTTAGCGAAGATGAGCAGTTCTTC.

V gene TRBV7-2 combines with J gene TRBJ1-2; 7 bases map to TRBD1. V shed 4 bases, J shed 7 bases, and the junction held 3 bases outside the gene matches. The CDR3 is made up of 12 amino acids. Germline V gives CDR1 SGHTA, CDR2 FQGNSA. This CDR3 reads CASSYDRVGYTF. The CDR3, as DNA: TGTGCCAGCAGCTACGACAGGGTTGGCTACACCTTC.

The chain couples TRBV28 to TRBJ1-5; 10 nucleotides line up with TRBD1. The germline gives CDR1 MDHEN, CDR2 SYDVKM. The CDR3 is 15 residues long. The V gene end was trimmed by 6 bases and the J gene end by 1 base; junction bases not matched to a gene: 3. CDR3 in amino acids: CASSDRGPSNQPQHF. The CDR3 DNA follows: TGTGCCAGCAGCGACAGGGGGCCAAGCAATCAGCCCCAGCATTTT.

This chain connects TRBV7-8 to TRBJ2-4; a possible D gene is TRBD2 (6 bases). V lost 1 base to trimming and J lost 2 bases, with 12 bases between them. This CDR3 contains 16 residues. Germline V gene lookup returns CDR1 SGHVS and CDR2 FQNEAQ. In DNA form, the CDR3 reads TGTGCCAGCAGCTTAGGCTGGAGGGAAACCAAAAACATTCAGTACTTC. The encoded protein is CASSLGWRETKNIQYF.